Shown below are 27 T cell receptor beta chains from a single sample sequenced in a study of CD8+CD57+ T cells in acquired aplastic anemia. Sequenced patients had shown CD8+CD57+ cell expansion by flow cytometry. Genomic DNA, serving as template, underwent TCR beta VDJ and CDR3 profiling. One entry per CDR3 protein, called by TCRdb with MiXCR from the reads. The sample lists 95,000 to 150,000 distinct CDR3 sequences, about 60% seen once, with 25% to 30% in the top ten. The source material was sorted CD4+, CD8+, or CD8+CD57+ T cells (not recorded which) from PBMCs. Receptors originate from a human donor with aplastic anemia.

V and J are TRBV2 and TRBJ2-7, with a possible D match to TRBD1 (6 bases). The CDR3 sequence is 13 residues long. The germline V and J ends were trimmed by 5 bases and 4 bases, with 12 bases remaining between them. Looked up from germline, CDR1 is SNHLY and CDR2 is FYNNEI. The CDR3 is CASSFDRHYEQYF. For the CDR3, the DNA is TGTGCCAGCAGTTTTGACAGGCATTACGAGCAGTACTTC.

This chain links TRBV5-8 with TRBJ1-3; D is unclear. V dropped 4 bases and J dropped 0 bases, with 8 bases sitting between them. Germline CDR1 SGHTS, CDR2 YDEGEE. The CDR3 sequence is 14 residues long. The CDR3 region is CASSPTSSGNTIYF. CDR3 DNA sequence: TGTGCCAGCAGCCCCACAAGCTCTGGAAACACCATATATTTT.

The chain uses TRBV11-3 and TRBJ1-2; D remains ambiguous. CDR3 length: 14 residues. In germline, CDR1 is SGHNT, CDR2 YENEEA. Trimming cost V 3 bases and J 2 bases, with 10 bases left between them. CDR3 residues: CASSFGGSNYGYTF. The CDR3 DNA is TGTGCCAGCAGCTTCGGCGGATCGAACTATGGCTACACCTTC.

This chain connects TRBV19 to TRBJ1-1, with 7 bases fitting TRBD1. V lost 5 bases and J lost 8; bases outside the gene matches: 11. CDR3 length equals 14 residues. Germline CDR1 is LNHDA and CDR2 is SQIVND (reference sequence). The CDR3 bases are TGTGCCAGTAGTGCCATCCCGACAGGGCGGGAAGCTTTCTTT. Protein product: CASSAIPTGREAFF.

The chain combines TRBV10-2 with TRBJ1-4, with 7 bases identical to TRBD1. Unmatched junction bases numbered 8, after V lost 5 bases and J lost 8 bases. The germline V gene encodes CDR1 WSHSY and CDR2 SAAADI. This CDR3 spans 14 amino acids. Here the CDR3 DNA reads TGCGCCAGCAGTTACGGGACAGCGGGGGAAAAACTGTTTTTT. Translating it yields CASSYGTAGEKLFF.

This chain links TRBV29-1 with TRBJ2-7; D gene unclear. Germline lookup yields CDR1 SQVTM and CDR2 ANQGSEA. The CDR3 contains 10 residues. Between the trimmed V and J ends, which lost 4 bases and 4 bases, there was a span of 5 bases. The DNA of the CDR3 is TGCAGCGTTGGGGGATACGAGCAGTACTTC. Translation: CSVGGYEQYF.

This clonotype was observed at least ten times. This chain uses TRBV9 with TRBJ1-4; maybe TRBD1 (5 bases). In germline, CDR1 is SGDLS, CDR2 YYNGEE. There are 14 residues in the CDR3. The V gene lost 3 bases and the J gene lost 4 bases, with 10 bases spanning the gap. CDR3 sequence reads: CASSAGGGNEKLFF. In nucleotides, the CDR3 is TGTGCCAGCAGCGCGGGGGGAGGTAATGAAAAACTGTTTTTT.

The chain employs TRBV24-1 and TRBJ2-3; unclear D gene. The germline V and J ends were trimmed by 4 bases and 8 bases, with 9 bases remaining between them. Per the germline V gene, CDR1 is KGHDR and CDR2 is SFDVKD. The CDR3 extends over 12 amino acids. The CDR3: CATSDRPGTQYF. The CDR3 region has the DNA TGTGCCACCAGTGACCGCCCGGGTACGCAGTATTTT.

The CDR3, as DNA: TGTGCCAGCAGAAGCGGTCCCCCCGGACCCAGGGAGGGAAACACCATATATTTT. Its protein is CASRSGPPGPREGNTIYF. This chain joins TRBV25-1 and TRBJ1-3; the D gene is possibly TRBD1 (5 bases). This CDR3 has 18 amino acids. CDR1 and CDR2 (germline): MGHDK, SYGVNS. Trimming pared 6 bases from V and 4 bases from J, leaving 25 bases between.

V gene TRBV19 combines with J gene TRBJ1-1; no definite D call. Germline V gene data show CDR1 as LNHDA and CDR2 as SQIVND (reference sequence). V was cut by 2 bases and J by 3 bases, with 10 bases left in between. The CDR3 is 14 residues long. Written as DNA, the CDR3 is TGTGCCAGTAGTATAATGGGCGCGGACACTGAAGCTTTCTTT. Translation gives CASSIMGADTEAFF.

Points on this clonotype: A much larger clone differs from this one at a single base, so this may be a read error. The gene calls are TRBV20-1 and TRBJ2-1; 8 bases are shared with TRBD2. The CDR3 is made up of 14 amino acids. V gave up 6 bases and J gave up 6 bases; unmatched junction bases: 10. Per the germline V gene, CDR1 is DFQATT and CDR2 is SNEGSKA (reference sequence). In DNA form, the CDR3 reads TGCAGTGCCACTTACGGGGGGGCGCCCAATGAGCAGTTCTTC. Protein: CSATYGGAPNEQFF.

V is TRBV3-1 and J is TRBJ1-4; D is unclear. Germline loops: CDR1 LGHDT, CDR2 YNNKEL (reference sequence). The CDR3 runs 14 residues. V dropped 0 bases and J dropped 6 bases, with 8 bases sitting between them. CDR3: CASSQDRLDEKLFF. In DNA form, the CDR3 reads TGTGCCAGCAGCCAAGATAGGTTAGATGAAAAACTGTTTTTT.

The genes are TRBV29-1 and TRBJ1-2; 7 bases are a match to TRBD1. The CDR3 is 12 residues long. The germline V gene encodes CDR1 SQVTM and CDR2 ANQGSEA. Germline trimming cut 7 bases from V and 4 bases from J; bases unmatched to any gene: 6. The CDR3 DNA reads as TGCAGCGCCCGACAGGGTGGCTATGGCTACACCTTC. Translating gives CSARQGGYGYTF.

The chain recombines TRBV6-5 with TRBJ1-2; D is undetermined. CDR1 and CDR2 (germline): MNHEY, SVGAGI. The CDR3 runs to 13 residues. Trimming removed 4 bases from V and 2 bases from J, with 8 bases in between. The DNA of the CDR3 is TGTGCCAGCAGTTTGTCGGTCAACTATGGCTACACCTTC. This gives the protein CASSLSVNYGYTF.

This clonotype was seen a single time. This chain joins TRBV7-8 and TRBJ2-4; the D is unclear. Germline V CDR1 and CDR2: SGHVS, FQNEAQ. Trimming left V 5 bases short and J 3 bases short, with 5 bases between. The CDR3 is 12 amino acids. The DNA of the CDR3 is TGTGCCAGCAGCCCAGACAAAAACATTCAGTACTTC. It is translated as CASSPDKNIQYF.

This clonotype has at least ten counts. This rearrangement joins TRBV19 to TRBJ1-5; unclear D gene. CDR3 length: 13 amino acids. The germline V gene has CDR1 LNHDA and CDR2 SQIVND (reference sequence). The V end was cut by 3 bases, the J end by 7 bases, with 10 bases between. The CDR3 spells CASSIQEDQPQHF. CDR3 nucleotides: TGTGCCAGTAGTATTCAGGAAGACCAGCCCCAGCATTTT. Supplemented by reference TRBV19 and TRBJ1-5, the full variable domain reads DGGITQSPKYLFRKEGQNVTLSCEQNLNHDAMYWYRQDPGQGLRLIYYSQIVNDFQKGDIAEGYSVSREKKESFPLTVTSAQKNPTAFYLCASSIQEDQPQHFGDGTRLSIL.

The chain joins TRBV5-5 to TRBJ1-5, with D uncertain. The germline V gene encodes CDR1 SGHKS and CDR2 YYEKEE (reference sequence). This CDR3 comprises 16 residues. V lost 0 bases to trimming and J lost 6 bases, with 16 bases between them. This chain's CDR3 is CASSLGVKLASQPQHF. In DNA, the CDR3 is TGTGCCAGCAGCTTGGGGGTCAAATTAGCAAGTCAGCCCCAGCATTTT.

This clonotype was counted only a few times. V and J are TRBV15 and TRBJ1-1; 9 nucleotides line up with TRBD1. V lost 8 bases, J lost 3 bases, and 13 bases stayed unmatched. This CDR3 is 16 amino acids long. Germline lookup yields CDR1 LNHNV and CDR2 YYDKDF (reference sequence). The CDR3 region is CATGSTRTGVDTEAFF. The DNA for the CDR3 is TGTGCCACCGGATCCACGCGGACAGGGGTGGACACTGAAGCTTTCTTT.

CDR3 loop: CASSIDVPEPNYGYTF. Written as DNA, the CDR3 is TGTGCCAGTAGTATAGATGTGCCAGAACCAAACTATGGCTACACCTTC. The chain couples TRBV19 to TRBJ1-2; D is unresolved. Germline lookup yields CDR1 LNHDA and CDR2 SQIVND (reference sequence). Trimming took 0 bases from V and 2 from J, leaving 13 bases between them. The CDR3 length is 16 residues.

The chain joins TRBV11-2 to TRBJ1-3; the D gene is possibly TRBD1 (6 bases). Germline V gene data show CDR1 as SGHAT and CDR2 as FQNNGV. V was pared by 4 bases and J by 9 bases, with 10 bases between. CDR3 size: 12 residues. CDR3 region: CASSSSRGTIYF. The CDR3 coding sequence is TGTGCCAGCAGCTCGAGCAGGGGCACCATATATTTT.

The gene calls are TRBV10-3 and TRBJ2-7, with TRBD1 identical over 8 bases. Losses at the gene ends were 3 bases for V and 1 base for J; bases not matched to a gene: 2. The CDR3 is 14 residues long. From germline, CDR1 is ENHRY and CDR2 SYGVKD. The CDR3 region has the DNA TGTGCCATCAGTGATCGGGACAGGTCCTACGAGCAGTACTTC. It yields the protein CAISDRDRSYEQYF.

The rearrangement links TRBV20-1 to TRBJ2-3; D is ambiguous. Trimming took off 2 bases at V and 5 bases at J, with 14 bases between the two ends. The CDR3 is made up of 14 amino acids. The germline V gene encodes CDR1 DFQATT and CDR2 SNEGSKA (reference sequence). For the CDR3, the DNA is TGCAGTGCTAGACCTCCCCTAGTTGGAGATACGCAGTATTTT. It specifies CSARPPLVGDTQYF.

In this sample, this clonotype turned up a few times. The CDR3 protein is CAIQGQQGSTGELFF. The CDR3 DNA is TGTGCCATACAAGGGCAACAGGGCAGCACCGGGGAGCTGTTTTTT. The chain has TRBV10-3 and TRBJ2-2; tentatively, D is TRBD1 (6 bases). The CDR3 totals 15 residues. Germline CDR1 and CDR2: ENHRY and SYGVKD. V was clipped by 9 bases and J by 4 bases, with 18 bases between them.

J is TRBJ2-5 and V is TRBV24-1, with TRBD1 identical over 8 bases. Germline V gives CDR1 KGHDR, CDR2 SFDVKD. V gave up 1 base and J gave up 4 bases; unmatched junction bases: 10. This CDR3 is 17 amino acids long. The CDR3 loop is CATSDFKEGTGSETQYF. CDR3 nucleotide sequence: TGTGCCACCAGTGATTTCAAGGAAGGGACAGGTTCAGAGACCCAGTACTTC.

The chain links TRBV29-1 to TRBJ1-1; D unclear. Trimming took off 3 bases at V and 0 bases at J, with 8 bases between the two ends. Germline V gene sequence: CDR1 SQVTM, CDR2 ANQGSEA. CDR3 length equals 13 residues. This chain's CDR3 is CSVEVGLNTEAFF. CDR3 in DNA: TGCAGCGTTGAGGTAGGGCTGAACACTGAAGCTTTCTTT.

As regards this clonotype: This may stem from a read error, because a much larger clone lies one nucleotide away. This chain joins TRBV4-1 and TRBJ1-1, with D tentatively TRBD1 (6 bases). Germline V CDR1 and CDR2: MGHRA, YSYEKL. The CDR3 covers 15 residues. This CDR3 is CASSRVTGGYTDAFF. CDR3 nucleotide sequence: TGCGCCAGCAGCAGAGTGACAGGTGGGTACACTGATGCTTTCTTT.

The chain has TRBV11-2 and TRBJ2-5, with 14 bases fitting TRBD2. Germline CDR1 and CDR2: SGHAT and FQNNGV. V was clipped by 4 bases and J by 5 bases; unmatched bases: 9. The CDR3 covers 17 residues. CDR3 coding DNA: TGTGCCAGCAGCTCTGTAGGACTAGCGGGGGGCCGGGAGACCCAGTACTTC. Translating it yields CASSSVGLAGGRETQYF.